These 7 T cell receptor beta chains came from one sample sequenced in a study of cytomegalovirus exposure and HLA in healthy donors (dated by TCRdb to 2015 to 2018). The library was prepared using the immunoSEQ multiplex PCR assay. For the multiplex PCR, a mixture combining 60 forward primers for TCR Vbeta segments and 13 reverse primers for TCR Jbeta segments was used. TCRdb carries this immuneACCESS record with in-frame sequences only. Its versions omit some clonotypes, under half of them owing to an unresolved V gene in the studies checked, with the rest unexplained. This sample lists roughly 130,000 clones; about four fifths were detected once. Together, the top ten hold around 3.6% of the sample. The sequencing input was PBMCs. These receptors originate from a woman in her 40s in good health and CMV-seronegative.

The chain couples TRBV6-6 to TRBJ1-2, with D possibly matching TRBD1 (5 bases). The CDR3 runs to 13 residues. CDR1 is MNHNY and CDR2 is SVGAGI in the germline V gene (reference sequence). Trimming cost V 5 bases and J 2 bases, with 9 bases left between them. For the CDR3, the DNA is TGTGCCAGCAGTCCAGGGTTAAACTATGGCTACACCTTC. Protein sequence: CASSPGLNYGYTF.

This clone appeared a single time. The CDR3 spells CASREDGSAGYGYTF. CDR3 in DNA: TGTGCCAGCAGGGAGGATGGCTCGGCGGGCTATGGCTACACCTTC. The J gene is TRBJ1-2, the V gene TRBV2; no reliable D call. V was pared by 6 bases and J by 4 bases, with 18 bases between. The germline V gene encodes CDR1 SNHLY and CDR2 FYNNEI. This CDR3 spans 15 amino acids. The full variable domain, with the rest looked up from reference TRBV2 and TRBJ1-2, is EPEVTQTPSHQVTQMGQEVILRCVPISNHLYFYWYRQILGQKVEFLVSFYNNEISEKSEIFDDQFSVERPDGSNFTLKIRSTKLEDSAMYFCASREDGSAGYGYTFGSGTRLTVV.

The chain is built from TRBV5-4 and TRBJ2-7; D perhaps matches TRBD1 (6 bases). Per germline, CDR1 SGHNT and CDR2 YYREEE (reference sequence). The CDR3 sequence is 16 residues long. V was pared by 3 bases and J by 1 base, with 17 bases between. The CDR3 nucleotides are TGTGCCAGCAGCTCACTCGGGACACAAGCTTCCTACGAGCAGTACTTC. Encoded protein: CASSSLGTQASYEQYF.

The J gene is TRBJ2-5, the V gene TRBV19; 11 bases fit TRBD2. The CDR3 loop spans 14 amino acids. Germline V lookup: CDR1 LNHDA, CDR2 SQIVND (reference sequence). J was trimmed by 5 bases and V by 8 bases; bases with no gene match: 7. This chain's CDR3 is CASYSGRATETQYF. The CDR3 nucleotides read TGTGCCAGTTATAGCGGGAGGGCCACGGAGACCCAGTACTTC.

This clone was recorded only once. J is TRBJ1-1 and V is TRBV6-5; D ambiguous. Germline values: CDR1 MNHEY, CDR2 SVGAGI. Trimming left V 0 bases short and J 8 bases short, with 13 bases between. The CDR3 extends over 14 amino acids. The CDR3 region is CASSYSGGQREAFF. The CDR3 bases are TGTGCCAGCAGTTACTCTGGCGGCCAAAGAGAAGCTTTCTTT.

The chain links TRBV10-3 to TRBJ2-2, with D maybe TRBD2 (6 bases). V gave up 10 bases and J gave up 4 bases, with 19 bases separating them. Per the germline V gene, CDR1 is ENHRY and CDR2 is SYGVKD. The CDR3 covers 15 residues. CDR3 residues: CATQRGGAGTGELFF. The CDR3 DNA reads TGTGCCACCCAGCGTGGCGGGGCCGGCACCGGGGAGCTGTTTTTT.

The gene calls are TRBV5-1 and TRBJ1-4, with D perhaps matching TRBD1 (6 bases). This CDR3 is 16 amino acids long. Germline CDR1 is SGHRS and CDR2 is YFSETQ. Trimming left V 4 bases short and J 2 bases short, with 15 bases between. CDR3 in amino acids: CASSKGHRETNEKLFF. The CDR3, as DNA: TGCGCCAGCAGCAAGGGACATAGGGAGACTAATGAAAAACTGTTTTTT.